This T cell receptor beta chain was obtained from a study of blood T cell repertoires in COVID-19. The overall study: Specimens from acute and convalescent COVID-19 originated in the United States, Italy and Spain.

Per the study methods: From reference gene primer amplification, estimates of nucleated cell counts were derived. Assay used: immunoSEQ multiplex PCR; TCRdb lists only in-frame clones, some missing. V and J calls and clone size come straight from that table; D and trimming were deduced from the DNA. The sample lists some 120,000 clones; approximately 83% were seen once. The receptor was derived from a man between 60 and 70 years old with acute or convalescent COVID-19. The specimen sequenced was peripheral blood.

The CDR3 here is CASSLQRTGGSNQPQHF. CDR3 bases: TGTGCCAGCAGCCTACAGCGTACAGGGGGGAGCAATCAGCCCCAGCATTTT. This sequence joins TRBV7-6 and TRBJ1-5, with 8 bases aligning to TRBD1. CDR1 and CDR2 (germline): SGHVS, FNYEAQ. The CDR3 sequence is 17 residues long. J lost 1 base, V lost 5 bases, and 10 bases had no gene match.